A single sample gave rise to the 18 T cell receptor beta chains below, sequenced in a study of cytomegalovirus exposure and HLA in healthy donors. 60 Vbeta and 13 Jbeta primers were used in PCR. This table comes from immunoSEQ multiplex PCR, and its TCRdb copy is limited to in-frame clones, with some not included. In the table there are around 180,000 clones, about 72% of which are singletons. Specimen: PBMCs. The source of these receptors is a girl between 5 and 17 years old in good health and CMV-seronegative.

The V call is TRBV18, the J call TRBJ2-7, with no clear D. Trimming took off 0 bases at V and 3 bases at J, with 9 bases between the two ends. Germline values: CDR1 KGHSH, CDR2 LQKENI. There are 14 residues in the CDR3. In nucleotides, the CDR3 is TGTGCCAGCTCACCACCGTCTCTAGACTACGAGCAGTACTTC. This encodes CASSPPSLDYEQYF.

The V gene is TRBV15, the J gene TRBJ1-2; no clear D. This CDR3 has 15 residues. Germline CDR1 is LNHNV and CDR2 is YYDKDF (reference sequence). Trimming pared 3 bases from V and 0 bases from J, leaving 11 bases between. The CDR3 region has the DNA TGTGCCACCAGCAGTTCCCCGGGGACTAACTATGGCTACACCTTC. Translated: CATSSSPGTNYGYTF.

The chain couples TRBV4-1 to TRBJ1-3; the D is unclear. This CDR3 is 15 amino acids long. Germline V lookup: CDR1 MGHRA, CDR2 YSYEKL. V was cut by 1 base and J by 0 bases, with 7 bases left in between. The CDR3 nucleotides read TGCGCCAGCAGCCAAGTCCTAAGCTCTGGAAACACCATATATTTT. Translated: CASSQVLSSGNTIYF.

The J gene is TRBJ2-7, the V gene TRBV7-9; TRBD1 is a possible D gene (6 bases). The germline gives CDR1 SEHNR, CDR2 FQNEAQ (reference sequence). This CDR3 is built from 14 residues. V lost 3 bases and J lost 3, with 12 bases in between. The CDR3 reads CASSFGTLYYEQYF. CDR3 bases: TGTGCCAGCAGCTTCGGGACACTCTACTACGAGCAGTACTTC.

The genes are TRBV7-9 and TRBJ1-3; D perhaps matches TRBD1 (5 bases). CDR1 SEHNR and CDR2 FQNEAQ come from the germline V gene (reference sequence). This CDR3 region has 18 residues. V gave up 4 bases and J gave up 1 base, with 20 bases separating them. CDR3 coding DNA: TGTGCCAGCAGCTCCGGGTCCGGGGGAGACCGATCTGGAAACACCATATATTTT. Translation: CASSSGSGGDRSGNTIYF. Using reference TRBV7-9 and TRBJ1-3 for the parts outside the CDR3, the full variable domain is DTGVSQNPRHKITKRGQNVTFRCDPISEHNRLYWYRQTLGQGPEFLTYFQNEAQLEKSRLLSDRFSAERPKGSFSTLEIQRTEQGDSAMYLCASSSGSGGDRSGNTIYFGEGSWLTVV.

This chain uses TRBV18 with TRBJ1-1; 7 bases align to TRBD1. The CDR3 sequence is 16 residues long. Trimming at V came to 2 bases and at J to 6 bases, leaving 12 bases not matched to a gene. Germline V gives CDR1 KGHSH, CDR2 LQKENI. The CDR3: CASSPLEGAEASEAFF. CDR3 sequence (DNA): TGTGCCAGCTCACCATTGGAGGGGGCAGAGGCTTCTGAAGCTTTCTTT.

The chain recombines TRBV19 with TRBJ2-7; 7 nucleotides line up with TRBD2. V gave up 2 bases and J gave up 1 base; unmatched junction bases: 14. The V gene's germline CDR1 is LNHDA and CDR2 SQIVND (reference sequence). The CDR3 has 18 residues. The CDR3 DNA follows: TGTGCCAGTAGTATAAATGGGCAGGGACTATCATTTTCCTACGAGCAGTACTTC. Translation gives CASSINGQGLSFSYEQYF.

The J gene is TRBJ1-2, the V gene TRBV7-2; the D is unclear. This CDR3 has 14 amino acids. V was clipped by 0 bases and J by 0 bases, with 5 bases between them. The germline gives CDR1 SGHTA, CDR2 FQGNSA. The chain's CDR3 is CASSLADSNYGYTF. The CDR3 DNA reads TGTGCCAGCAGCTTAGCTGACTCTAACTATGGCTACACCTTC. Based on the CDR3 plus reference TRBV7-2 and TRBJ1-2, the full variable domain is GAGVSQSPSNKVTEKGKDVELRCDPISGHTALYWYRQSLGQGLEFLIYFQGNSAPDKSGLPSDRFSAERTGGSVSTLTIQRTQQEDSAVYLCASSLADSNYGYTFGSGTRLTVV.

The chain couples TRBV6-5 to TRBJ2-3, with 8 bases identical to TRBD2. Unmatched junction bases numbered 10, after V lost 4 bases and J lost 4 bases. Germline assignment: CDR1 MNHEY and CDR2 SVGAGI. This CDR3 is 16 amino acids long. CDR3 in amino acids: CASSSHNSGAPDTQYF. CDR3 nucleotides: TGTGCCAGCAGTTCGCACAATAGCGGGGCCCCAGATACGCAGTATTTT.

The rearrangement joins TRBV9 to TRBJ2-1, with D possibly matching TRBD2 (6 bases). Trimming shortened V by 4 bases and J by 0 bases, and 11 bases separated the two germline ends. Germline CDR1 and CDR2: SGDLS and YYNGEE. This CDR3 has 15 amino acids. The DNA of the CDR3 is TGTGCCAGCAGCCGGGCGGGGAGCTCCTACAATGAGCAGTTCTTC. Its protein is CASSRAGSSYNEQFF.

The chain is built from TRBV27 and TRBJ2-7, with 7 bases identical to TRBD1. The CDR3 runs 14 residues. Germline CDR1 reads MNHEY; CDR2 reads SMNVEV (reference sequence). V was clipped by 5 bases and J by 0 bases; unmatched bases: 4. The CDR3: CASSEQGRSYEQYF. CDR3 nucleotides: TGTGCCAGCAGTGAACAGGGGCGCTCCTACGAGCAGTACTTC.

This clone showed up just a few times. This rearrangement joins TRBV5-5 to TRBJ2-6; D not certain. Between the trimmed V and J ends, which lost 6 bases and 0 bases, there was a span of 13 bases. CDR3 length: 16 residues. In germline, CDR1 is SGHKS, CDR2 YYEKEE (reference sequence). The CDR3 spells CASIQSASSGANVLTF. CDR3 in DNA: TGTGCCAGCATACAGTCCGCGAGCTCTGGGGCCAACGTCCTGACTTTC.

This clone was seen a few times. The V gene is TRBV6-1, the J gene TRBJ1-1, with a possible D match to TRBD1 (6 bases). Germline loops: CDR1 MNHNS, CDR2 SASEGT. Between the trimmed V and J ends, which lost 10 bases and 7 bases, there was a span of 19 bases. The CDR3 spans 13 residues. CDR3 residues: CANQPTGMGEAFF. Here the CDR3 DNA reads TGTGCCAACCAACCCACAGGGATGGGTGAAGCTTTCTTT.

This chain links TRBV27 with TRBJ2-7; D possibly corresponds to TRBD1 (5 bases). Germline CDR1 MNHEY, CDR2 SMNVEV (reference sequence). CDR3 size: 14 residues. V lost 5 bases and J 2 bases, leaving 13 bases between the germline ends. In DNA, the CDR3 is TGTGCCAGCAGTCCCACGACAGCCCCCTACGAGCAGTACTTC. Translated, it gives CASSPTTAPYEQYF.

The table lists this clone with a few counts. The chain is built from TRBV5-1 and TRBJ2-5, with TRBD1 identical over 10 bases. J was trimmed by 0 bases and V by 4 bases; bases with no gene match: 9. Germline CDR1 reads SGHRS; CDR2 reads YFSETQ. The CDR3 extends over 17 amino acids. CDR3 DNA sequence: TGCGCCAGCAGCCATCTAGGGACAGGGGAGTACCAAGAGACCCAGTACTTC. Protein: CASSHLGTGEYQETQYF.

V gene TRBV7-9 combines with J gene TRBJ1-1; TRBD1 matches at 12 bases. Germline CDR1 is SEHNR and CDR2 is FQNEAQ (reference sequence). V lost 8 bases, J lost 11 bases, and 15 bases stayed unmatched. The CDR3 extends over 15 amino acids. Here the CDR3 DNA reads TGTGCCAGCGGATCCGGGACAGGGGGCTCGAGATCGGCTTTCTTT. As protein: CASGSGTGGSRSAFF.

V is TRBV12-5 and J is TRBJ1-1, with D possibly TRBD1 on 6 matching bases. There are 19 residues in the CDR3. Per the germline V gene, CDR1 is LGHNT and CDR2 is FRNRAP. Trimming removed 2 bases from V and 6 bases from J, with 28 bases in between. The CDR3 reads CASGLPSSGTRLRGAEAFF. The CDR3 DNA follows: TGTGCTAGTGGTTTGCCCTCGTCCGGGACACGGCTCAGAGGCGCTGAAGCTTTCTTT. Drawing the rest from reference TRBV12-5 and TRBJ1-1, the complete variable domain is DARVTQTPRHKVTEMGQEVTMRCQPILGHNTVFWYRQTMMQGLELLAYFRNRAPLDDSGMPKDRFSAEMPDATLATLKIQPSEPRDSAVYFCASGLPSSGTRLRGAEAFFGQGTRLTVV.

The chain links TRBV10-3 to TRBJ2-5, with a weak D call TRBD2 (6 bases). The assigned J gene may be wrong: the sequence end matches TRBJ2-7 better. Germline-derived CDR1 and CDR2 are ENHRY and SYGVKD. This CDR3 comprises 14 residues. The CDR3 region is CAIRGSLEGYEQYF. The CDR3 DNA sequence: TGTGCCATCCGGGGATCCTTGGAGGGCTACGAGCAGTACTTC.